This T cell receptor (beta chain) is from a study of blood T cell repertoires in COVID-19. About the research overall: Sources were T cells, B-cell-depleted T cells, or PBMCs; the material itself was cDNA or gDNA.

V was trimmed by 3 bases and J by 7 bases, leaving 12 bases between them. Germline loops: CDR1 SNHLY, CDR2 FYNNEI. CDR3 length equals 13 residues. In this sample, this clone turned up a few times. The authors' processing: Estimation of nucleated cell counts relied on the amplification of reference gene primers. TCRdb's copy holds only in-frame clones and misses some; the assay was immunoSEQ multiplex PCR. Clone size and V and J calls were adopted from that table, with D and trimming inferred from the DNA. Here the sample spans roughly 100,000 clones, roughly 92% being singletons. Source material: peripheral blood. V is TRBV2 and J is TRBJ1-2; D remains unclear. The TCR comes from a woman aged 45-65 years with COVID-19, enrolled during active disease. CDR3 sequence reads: CASSEAGMGGYTF. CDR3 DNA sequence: TGTGCCAGCAGTGAGGCGGGAATGGGTGGCTACACCTTC. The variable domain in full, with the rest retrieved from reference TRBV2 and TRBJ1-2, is EPEVTQTPSHQVTQMGQEVILRCVPISNHLYFYWYRQILGQKVEFLVSFYNNEISEKSEIFDDQFSVERPDGSNFTLKIRSTKLEDSAMYFCASSEAGMGGYTFGSGTRLTVV.